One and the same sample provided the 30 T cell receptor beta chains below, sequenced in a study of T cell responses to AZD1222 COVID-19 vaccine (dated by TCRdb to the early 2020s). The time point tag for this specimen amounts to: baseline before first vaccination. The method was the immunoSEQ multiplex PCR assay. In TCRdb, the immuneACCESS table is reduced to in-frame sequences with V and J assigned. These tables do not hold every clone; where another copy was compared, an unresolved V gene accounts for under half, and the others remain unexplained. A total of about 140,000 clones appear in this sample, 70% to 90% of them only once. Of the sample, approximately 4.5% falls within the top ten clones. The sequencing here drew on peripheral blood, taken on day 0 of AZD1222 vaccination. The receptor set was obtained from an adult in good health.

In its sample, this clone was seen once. The CDR3: CASSPAGPSWNTGELFF. Here the CDR3 DNA reads TGTGCCAGCAGCCCTGCCGGTCCTTCATGGAACACCGGGGAGCTGTTTTTT. The chain combines TRBV5-4 with TRBJ2-2; D gene uncertain. Trimming took 4 bases from V and 1 from J, leaving 17 bases between them. Germline assignment: CDR1 SGHNT and CDR2 YYREEE (reference sequence). The CDR3 loop spans 17 amino acids. Combining the CDR3 with reference TRBV5-4 and TRBJ2-2 gives the whole variable domain ETGVTQSPTHLIKTRGQQVTLRCSSQSGHNTVSWYQQALGQGPQFIFQYYREEENGRGNFPPRFSGLQFPNYSSELNVNALELDDSALYLCASSPAGPSWNTGELFFGEGSRLTVL.

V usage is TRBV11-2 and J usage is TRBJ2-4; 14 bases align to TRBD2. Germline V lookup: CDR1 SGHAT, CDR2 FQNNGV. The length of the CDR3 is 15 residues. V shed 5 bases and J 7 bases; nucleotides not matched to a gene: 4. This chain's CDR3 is CASSGRLAGGNIQYF. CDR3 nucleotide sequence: TGTGCCAGCAGCGGTCGACTAGCGGGGGGGAACATTCAGTACTTC.

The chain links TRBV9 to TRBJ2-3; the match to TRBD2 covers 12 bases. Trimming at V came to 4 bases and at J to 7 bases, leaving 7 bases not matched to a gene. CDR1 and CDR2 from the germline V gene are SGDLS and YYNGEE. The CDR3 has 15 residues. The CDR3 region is CASSPRTSGINTQYF. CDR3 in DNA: TGTGCCAGCAGCCCCCGGACTAGCGGGATCAATACGCAGTATTTT. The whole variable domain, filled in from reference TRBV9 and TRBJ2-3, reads DSGVTQTPKHLITATGQRVTLRCSPRSGDLSVYWYQQSLDQGLQFLIQYYNGEERAKGNILERFSAQQFPDLHSELNLSSLELGDSALYFCASSPRTSGINTQYFGPGTRLTVL.

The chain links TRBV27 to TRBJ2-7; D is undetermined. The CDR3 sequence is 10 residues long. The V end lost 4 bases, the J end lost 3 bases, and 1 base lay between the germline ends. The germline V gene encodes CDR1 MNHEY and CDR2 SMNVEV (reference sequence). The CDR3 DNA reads TGTGCCAGCAGTTACTACGAGCAGTACTTC. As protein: CASSYYEQYF.

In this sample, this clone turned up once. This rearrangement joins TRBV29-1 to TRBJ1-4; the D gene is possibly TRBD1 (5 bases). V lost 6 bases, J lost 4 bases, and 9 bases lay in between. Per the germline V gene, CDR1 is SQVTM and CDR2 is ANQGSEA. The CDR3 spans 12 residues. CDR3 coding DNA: TGCAGCGTCCGGGACGATAATGAAAAACTGTTTTTT. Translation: CSVRDDNEKLFF.

CDR3 nucleotides: TGCGCCAGCAGCTTGCGTGGTGTAGCGGGGAGCACAGATACGCAGTATTTT. Translation: CASSLRGVAGSTDTQYF. The J gene is TRBJ2-3, the V gene TRBV5-1; 8 bases fit TRBD2. V lost 1 base to trimming and J lost 0 bases; unmatched junction nucleotides: 7. The length of the CDR3 is 17 residues. Germline loops: CDR1 SGHRS, CDR2 YFSETQ. Filled out from reference TRBV5-1 and TRBJ2-3, the complete variable domain reads KAGVTQTPRYLIKTRGQQVTLSCSPISGHRSVSWYQQTPGQGLQFLFEYFSETQRNKGNFPGRFSGRQFSNSRSEMNVSTLELGDSALYLCASSLRGVAGSTDTQYFGPGTRLTVL.

The CDR3 loop reads CASSRGSLNTEAFF. The CDR3 DNA sequence: TGTGCCAGCTCCAGAGGCTCTTTGAACACTGAAGCTTTCTTT. The chain links TRBV18 to TRBJ1-1; D is undetermined. The CDR3 totals 14 residues. From germline, CDR1 is KGHSH and CDR2 LQKENI. V gave up 6 bases and J gave up 0 bases, with 11 bases separating them.

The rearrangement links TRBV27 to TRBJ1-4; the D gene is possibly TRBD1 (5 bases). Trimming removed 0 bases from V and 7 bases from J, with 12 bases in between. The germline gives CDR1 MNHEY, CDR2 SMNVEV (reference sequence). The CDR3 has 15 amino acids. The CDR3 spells CASSLSRGGGEKLFF. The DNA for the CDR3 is TGTGCCAGCAGTTTATCGCGGGGCGGGGGTGAAAAACTGTTTTTT.

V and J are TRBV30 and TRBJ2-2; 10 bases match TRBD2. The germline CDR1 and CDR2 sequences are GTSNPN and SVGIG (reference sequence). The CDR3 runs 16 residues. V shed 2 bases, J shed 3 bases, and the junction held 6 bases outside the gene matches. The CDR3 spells CAWSLSGRPDTGELFF. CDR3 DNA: TGTGCCTGGAGTCTTAGCGGGAGGCCAGACACCGGGGAGCTGTTTTTT.

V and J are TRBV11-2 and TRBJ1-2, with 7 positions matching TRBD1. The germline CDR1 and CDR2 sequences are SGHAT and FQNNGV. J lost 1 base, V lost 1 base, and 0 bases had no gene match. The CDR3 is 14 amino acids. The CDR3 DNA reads TGTGCCAGCAGCTTAGCAGGGGGTAACTATGGCTACACCTTC. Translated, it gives CASSLAGGNYGYTF.

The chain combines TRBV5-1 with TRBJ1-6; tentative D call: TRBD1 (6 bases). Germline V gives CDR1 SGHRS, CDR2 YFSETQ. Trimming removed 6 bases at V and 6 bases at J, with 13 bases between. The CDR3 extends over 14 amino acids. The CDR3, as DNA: TGCGCCAGCAACGAGGGGGTACCTAATTCACCCCTCCACTTT. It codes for CASNEGVPNSPLHF.

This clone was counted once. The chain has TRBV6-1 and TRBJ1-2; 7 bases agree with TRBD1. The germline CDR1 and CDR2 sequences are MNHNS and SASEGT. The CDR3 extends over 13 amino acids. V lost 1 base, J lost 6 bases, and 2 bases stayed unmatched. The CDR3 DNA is TGTGCCAGCAGTGAAGTGACAGGGAATGGCTACACCTTC. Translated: CASSEVTGNGYTF.

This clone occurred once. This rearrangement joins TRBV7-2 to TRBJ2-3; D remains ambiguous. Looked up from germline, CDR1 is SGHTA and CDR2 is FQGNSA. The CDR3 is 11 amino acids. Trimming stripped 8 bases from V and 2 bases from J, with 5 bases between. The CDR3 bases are TGTGCCAGCGGTTACACAGATACGCAGTATTTT. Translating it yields CASGYTDTQYF.

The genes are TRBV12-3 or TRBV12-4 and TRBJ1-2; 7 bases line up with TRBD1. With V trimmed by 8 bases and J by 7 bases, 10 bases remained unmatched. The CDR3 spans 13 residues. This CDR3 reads CASAPIRDSGYTF. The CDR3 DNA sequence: TGTGCCAGCGCCCCCATCAGGGACAGTGGCTACACCTTC.

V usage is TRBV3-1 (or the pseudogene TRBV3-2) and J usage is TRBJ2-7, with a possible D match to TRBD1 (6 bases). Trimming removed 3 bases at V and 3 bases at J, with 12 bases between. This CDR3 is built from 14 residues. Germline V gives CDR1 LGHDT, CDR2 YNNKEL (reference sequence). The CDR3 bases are TGTGCCAGCAGCCAGGAACAGGGTTTCTACGAGCAGTACTTC. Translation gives CASSQEQGFYEQYF.

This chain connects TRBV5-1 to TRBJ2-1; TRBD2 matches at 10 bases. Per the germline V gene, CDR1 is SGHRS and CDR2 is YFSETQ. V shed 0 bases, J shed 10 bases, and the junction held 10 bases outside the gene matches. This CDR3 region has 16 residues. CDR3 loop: CASSLEASGGLREQFF. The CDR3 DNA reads TGCGCCAGCAGCTTGGAGGCTAGCGGGGGCCTCCGGGAGCAGTTCTTC.

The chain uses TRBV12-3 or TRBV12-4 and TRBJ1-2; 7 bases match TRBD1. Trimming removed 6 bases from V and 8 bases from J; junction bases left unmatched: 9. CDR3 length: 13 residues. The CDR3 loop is CASSSDRVNGYTF. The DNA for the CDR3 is TGTGCCAGCAGCTCAGACAGGGTTAACGGCTACACCTTC.

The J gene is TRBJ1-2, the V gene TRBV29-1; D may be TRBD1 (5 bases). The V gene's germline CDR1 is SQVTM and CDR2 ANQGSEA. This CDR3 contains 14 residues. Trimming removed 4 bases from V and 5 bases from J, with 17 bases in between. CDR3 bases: TGCAGCGTTGTGGTGGCTGGGGCCTCTTATGGCTACACCTTC. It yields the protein CSVVVAGASYGYTF.

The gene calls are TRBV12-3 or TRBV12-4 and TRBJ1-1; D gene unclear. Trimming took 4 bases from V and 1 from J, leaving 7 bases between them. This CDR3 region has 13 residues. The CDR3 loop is CASSSKGNTEAFF. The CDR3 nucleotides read TGTGCCAGCAGTTCGAAAGGGAACACTGAAGCTTTCTTT.

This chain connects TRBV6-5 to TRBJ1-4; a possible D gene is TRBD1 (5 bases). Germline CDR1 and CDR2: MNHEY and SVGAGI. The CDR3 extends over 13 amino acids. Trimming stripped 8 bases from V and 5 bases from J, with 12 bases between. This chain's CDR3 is CASGYRKNEKLFF. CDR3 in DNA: TGTGCCAGCGGGTACAGGAAGAATGAAAAACTGTTTTTT.

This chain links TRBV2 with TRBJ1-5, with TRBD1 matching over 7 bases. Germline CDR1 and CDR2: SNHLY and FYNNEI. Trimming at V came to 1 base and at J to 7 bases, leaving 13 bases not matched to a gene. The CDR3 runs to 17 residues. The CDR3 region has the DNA TGTGCCAGCAGTGAAGACCTAACAGGGGTTGGGGACCAGCCCCAGCATTTT. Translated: CASSEDLTGVGDQPQHF.

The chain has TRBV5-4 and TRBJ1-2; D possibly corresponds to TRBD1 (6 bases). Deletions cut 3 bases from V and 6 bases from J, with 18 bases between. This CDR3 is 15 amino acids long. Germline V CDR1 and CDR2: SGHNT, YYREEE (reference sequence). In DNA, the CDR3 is TGTGCCAGCAGCTATTCCGGGACACGGGGTCATGGCTACACCTTC. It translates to CASSYSGTRGHGYTF.

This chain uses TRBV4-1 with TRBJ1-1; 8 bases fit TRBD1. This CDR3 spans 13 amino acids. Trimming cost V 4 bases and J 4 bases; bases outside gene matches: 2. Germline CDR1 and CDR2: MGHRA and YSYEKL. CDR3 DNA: TGCGCCAGCAGCCTGGACAGGGTCACTGAAGCTTTCTTT. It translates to CASSLDRVTEAFF.

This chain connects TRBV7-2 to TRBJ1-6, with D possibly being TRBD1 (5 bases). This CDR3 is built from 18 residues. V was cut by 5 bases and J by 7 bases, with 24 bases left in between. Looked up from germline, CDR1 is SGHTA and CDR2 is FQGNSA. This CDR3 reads CASSPGLGRAGVNSPLHF. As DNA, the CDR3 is TGTGCCAGCAGCCCCGGCCTGGGCAGGGCTGGGGTAAATTCACCCCTCCACTTT.

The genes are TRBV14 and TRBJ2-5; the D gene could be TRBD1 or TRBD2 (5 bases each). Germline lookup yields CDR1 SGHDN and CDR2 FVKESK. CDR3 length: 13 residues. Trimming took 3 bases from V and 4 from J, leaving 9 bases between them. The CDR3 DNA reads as TGTGCCAGCAGCCAGGGACCTAGAGAGACCCAGTACTTC. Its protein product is CASSQGPRETQYF.

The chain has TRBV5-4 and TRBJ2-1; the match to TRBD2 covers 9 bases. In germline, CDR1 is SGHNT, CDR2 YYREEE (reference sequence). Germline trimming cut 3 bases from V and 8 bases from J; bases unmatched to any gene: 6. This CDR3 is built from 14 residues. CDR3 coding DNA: TGTGCCAGCAGCTGGCAGCGGGAGGTCGATGAGCAGTTCTTC. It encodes CASSWQREVDEQFF.

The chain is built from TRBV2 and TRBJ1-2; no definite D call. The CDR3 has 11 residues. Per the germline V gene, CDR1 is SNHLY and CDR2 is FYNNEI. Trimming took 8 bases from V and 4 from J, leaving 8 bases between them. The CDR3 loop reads CASRDGYGYTF. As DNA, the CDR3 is TGTGCCAGCCGGGATGGCTATGGCTACACCTTC.

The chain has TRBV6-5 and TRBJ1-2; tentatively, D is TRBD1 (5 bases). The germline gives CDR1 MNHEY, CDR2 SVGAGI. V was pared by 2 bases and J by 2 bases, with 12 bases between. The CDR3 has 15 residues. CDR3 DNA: TGTGCCAGCAGTTACGTGGCTGACAGAAACTATGGCTACACCTTC. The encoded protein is CASSYVADRNYGYTF.

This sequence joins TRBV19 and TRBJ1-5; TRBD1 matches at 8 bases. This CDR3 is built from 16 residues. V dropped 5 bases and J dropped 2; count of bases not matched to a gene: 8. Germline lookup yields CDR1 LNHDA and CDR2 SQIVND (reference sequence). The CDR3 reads CASSPSRGLGNQPQHF. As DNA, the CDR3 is TGTGCCAGTAGTCCTAGCAGGGGGCTAGGCAATCAGCCCCAGCATTTT.

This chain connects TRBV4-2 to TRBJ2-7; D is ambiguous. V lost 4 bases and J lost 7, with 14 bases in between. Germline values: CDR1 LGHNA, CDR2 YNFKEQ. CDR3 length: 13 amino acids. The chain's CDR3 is CASSLSAVEEQYF. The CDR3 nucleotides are TGTGCCAGCAGCCTATCGGCTGTGGAGGAGCAGTACTTC.